One sample yielded the 8 T cell receptor beta chains listed below, sequenced in a study of T cell clonality in common variable immunodeficiency. Whole-study results and caveats: Reportedly, TCR beta sequences from common variable immunodeficiency showed fewer deletions and N-nucleotide insertions.

Measured with immunoSEQ multiplex PCR; TCRdb has only the in-frame clones, and not every one. The data list about 28,000 clones, none observed once; around 3.1% falls to the top ten. No antigen has been assigned to these receptors. Sequenced: peripheral blood mononuclear cells. The receptors derive from a human donor with common variable immunodeficiency.

This clone was picked up a small number of times. Sequencing ends 3 residues short of the CDR3 end; the germline J gene provides the rest. The rearrangement links TRBV6-2 or TRBV6-3 to TRBJ2-5; TRBD2 is a possible D gene (6 bases). The germline V gene has CDR1 MNHEY and CDR2 SVGEGT. The V end lost 5 bases, the J end lost 1 base, and 14 bases lay between the germline ends. This CDR3 comprises 15 residues. The CDR3 bases that were read are TGTGCCAGCAGTCGAACCGGGACTTTCCAAGAGACC. Its translation is CASSRTGTFQET. The complete CDR3 reads CASSRTGTFQETQYF.

The table lists this clone with many counts. CDR3 residues: CASSLLSRGDSPLHF. The sequenced CDR3 bases are TGTGCCAGCAGCTTACTCTCCAGGGGGGATTCACCC. The V call is TRBV7-2, the J call TRBJ1-6; TRBD1 matches at 7 bases. The CDR3 extends 3 residues past the end of the read, so its final part is completed from the germline J gene. Germline trimming cut 2 bases from V and 8 bases from J; bases unmatched to any gene: 6. The CDR3 runs to 15 residues. Germline V gene sequence: CDR1 SGHTA, CDR2 FQGNSA.

In regard to this clone: The CDR3 is cut off 3 residues early in the read; its end comes from the germline J gene. The chain carries TRBV7-6 and TRBJ2-5; maybe TRBD1 (5 bases). Trimming shortened V by 4 bases and J by 5 bases, and 11 bases separated the two germline ends. The CDR3 runs to 13 residues. Germline loops: CDR1 SGHVS, CDR2 FNYEAQ. The CDR3 DNA, read in part, is TGTGCCAGCAGCTGGGCAGGGTGGGAGACC. Translated: CASSWAGWET. The CDR3 as a whole reads CASSWAGWETQYF.

Concerning this clone: This may arise from a read error, as a much more abundant clone is one base away. The CDR3 goes on 3 residues after the read ends, and that part is filled in from the germline J gene. The same CDR3 is also encoded by other DNA sequences in this sample. V is TRBV2 and J is TRBJ2-3, with 10 bases aligning to TRBD2. The CDR3 loop spans 17 amino acids. CDR1 is SNHLY and CDR2 is FYNNEI in the germline V gene. With V trimmed by 4 bases and J by 4 bases, 11 bases remained unmatched. The CDR3 reads CASSAPLAGRPADTQYF. The CDR3 bases that were read are TGTGCCAGCAGTGCCCCACTAGCGGGGAGACCCGCAGATACG.

This clone came up a few times. The read ends 3 residues early relative to the CDR3; the germline J gene fills the gap. The V and J genes are TRBV7-9 and TRBJ1-2, with a tentative D call TRBD1 (6 bases). This CDR3 spans 13 amino acids. Trimming took 5 bases from V and 6 from J, leaving 13 bases between them. Germline CDR1 is SEHNR and CDR2 is FQNEAQ (reference sequence). The CDR3 bases that were read are TGTGCCAGCAGCCGAAACCAGGGGAATGGC. Translating gives CASSRNQGNG. The whole CDR3 region reads CASSRNQGNGYTF.

To note about this clone: The read ends 3 residues early relative to the CDR3; the germline J gene fills the gap. This chain links TRBV19 with TRBJ2-2; D is ambiguous. V was clipped by 1 base and J by 6 bases, with 6 bases between them. CDR1 is LNHDA and CDR2 is SQIVND in the germline V gene (reference sequence). The CDR3 is 13 amino acids. CDR3 region: CASSIGSAGELFF. The CDR3 bases that were read are TGTGCCAGTAGTATAGGGAGCGCCGGGGAG.

Notes on this clone: The missing CDR3 end, 3 residues past where the read stops, is filled in from the germline J gene. This chain links TRBV18 with TRBJ2-3; 10 bases align to TRBD2. Germline V gives CDR1 KGHSH, CDR2 LQKENI. The CDR3 is 19 amino acids. The V segment lost 1 base and the J segment 0 bases; nucleotides outside the gene matches: 10. The CDR3 bases that were read are TGTGCCAGCTCACCACTAAGACTAGCGGGTGGTGCTAGCACAGATACG. Translating it yields CASSPLRLAGGASTDT. The full-length CDR3 reads as CASSPLRLAGGASTDTQYF. Using reference TRBV18 and TRBJ2-3 for the parts outside the CDR3, the full variable domain is NAGVMQNPRHLVRRRGQEARLRCSPMKGHSHVYWYRQLPEEGLKFMVYLQKENIIDESGMPKERFSAEFPKEGPSILRIQQVVRGDSAAYFCASSPLRLAGGASTDTQYFGPGTRLTVL.

There are many counts of this clone. Read sequence stops 3 residues before the CDR3 end, and the germline J gene provides the missing end. The chain links TRBV7-3 to TRBJ1-1; possible D gene TRBD1, 5 bases. The V end was cut by 1 base, the J end by 1 base, with 16 bases between. The CDR3 totals 17 residues. The germline V gene encodes CDR1 SGHTA and CDR2 FQGTGA. CDR3 amino acids: CASSLKTSGRENTEAFF. The DNA read from the CDR3 is TGTGCCAGCAGCTTAAAGACCTCAGGGAGGGAGAACACTGAA.